The present T cell receptor beta chain was sequenced within a study of shared clonotypes between healthy human individuals. In regard to this clone: Its antigen is still unknown.

Overall study results and limits: Across a handful of donors, naive CD4 shared around 5%, naive CD8 about 3.2%, memory CD4 less than 2.5%, memory CD8 over 0.3%.

Several immunoSEQ plates held equal portions of the genomic DNA taken from each subset. Measured with immunoSEQ multiplex PCR; TCRdb has only the in-frame clones, and not every one. The sample has millions of clones; more than 90% are singletons. The germline V gene encodes CDR1 WSHSY and CDR2 SAAADI. Losses at the gene ends were 6 bases for V and 0 bases for J; bases not matched to a gene: 3. The CDR3 has 15 residues. This receptor was obtained from a man aged 18 to 29 in good health. The material sequenced was naive CD4+ T cells sorted from blood. Subset noted: CD45RA+ positively selected. The J gene is TRBJ2-2, the V gene TRBV10-2; TRBD2 agrees at 8 bases. Written as DNA, the CDR3 is TGCGCCAGCAGGGTAGCGGGGACGAACACCGGGGAGCTGTTTTTT. It encodes CASRVAGTNTGELFF.